This TCR beta chain was captured by sequencing in a study of blood T cells in healthy people across ages. Study conclusions and caveats: The long-lived group displayed more naive CD4+ cells, plus higher diversity, than the aged donors did. The fall in TCR beta diversity per million T cells was roughly linear with age. There was a strong correlation between TCR beta diversity and naive T cell percentage. Diversity was estimated from one million T cells, and these estimates were considered underestimates.

Notes on this clonotype: What it binds is not known.

The V end lost 0 bases, the J end lost 4 bases, and 15 bases lay between the germline ends. The CDR3 is 15 residues long. Germline assignment: CDR1 DFQATT and CDR2 SNEGSKA (reference sequence). Then a second PCR, running about 7 to 11 cycles, was carried out with a sample-barcoded 5' primer and a J-beta primer mix. TCRdb used MiXCR to reprocess the 5' RACE reads, holding one entry per CDR3 protein. The sample lists around 580,000 distinct CDR3 sequences, around half seen once, with around 25% in the top ten. The gene calls are TRBV20-1 and TRBJ2-5; D call uncertain. The source of this sequence is a man at least 80 years old in good health. The source material was blood. CDR3 DNA: TGCAGTGCTAGAGATCCCGGGCCAACGGGAGAGACCCAGTACTTC. Translation gives CSARDPGPTGETQYF.